This T cell receptor beta chain was captured by sequencing in a study of blood T cells in healthy people across ages. Study-level points and caveats: A strong correlation was seen between TCR beta diversity and naive T cell percentage.

Sample-barcoded 5' priming and a J-beta primer mix drove a second PCR of roughly 6 to 12 cycles. Researchers report that a template-switch adaptor with 12 random nucleotides tagged each cDNA molecule. TCRdb passed the 5' RACE reads through MiXCR, listing each CDR3 protein once. Here the sample spans hundreds of thousands of distinct CDR3 sequences, roughly 50% being singletons. The donors, aged about 6 to 95, were healthy Caucasians from Russia. Germline lookup yields CDR1 SNHLY and CDR2 FYNNEI. The V gene lost 3 bases and the J gene lost 5 bases, with 19 bases spanning the gap. The CDR3 is 16 residues long. Notes on this clonotype: Its antigen remains unidentified.

The sample was blood. The chain employs TRBV2 and TRBJ2-5; the D is unclear. This receptor was identified in a man aged 35 to 55 in good health. As DNA, the CDR3 is TGTGCCAGCAGTGATGCGCGGCTATCTCCCATGGAGACCCAGTACTTC. Protein sequence: CASSDARLSPMETQYF.